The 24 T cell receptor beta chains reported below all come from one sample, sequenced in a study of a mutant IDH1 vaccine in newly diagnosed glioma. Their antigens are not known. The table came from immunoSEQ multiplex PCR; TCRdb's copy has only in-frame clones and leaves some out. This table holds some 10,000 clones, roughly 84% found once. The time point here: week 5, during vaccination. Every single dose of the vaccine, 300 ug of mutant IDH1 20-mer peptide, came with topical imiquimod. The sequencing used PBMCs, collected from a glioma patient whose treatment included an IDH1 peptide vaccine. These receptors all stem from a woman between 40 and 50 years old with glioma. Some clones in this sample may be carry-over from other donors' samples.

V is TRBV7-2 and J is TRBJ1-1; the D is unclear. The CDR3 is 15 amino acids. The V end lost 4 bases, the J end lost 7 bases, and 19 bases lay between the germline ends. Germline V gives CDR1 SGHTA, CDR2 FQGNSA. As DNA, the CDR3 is TGTGCCAGCAGCTCATACATGGGGTGGGTCGATGAAGCTTTCTTT. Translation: CASSSYMGWVDEAFF.

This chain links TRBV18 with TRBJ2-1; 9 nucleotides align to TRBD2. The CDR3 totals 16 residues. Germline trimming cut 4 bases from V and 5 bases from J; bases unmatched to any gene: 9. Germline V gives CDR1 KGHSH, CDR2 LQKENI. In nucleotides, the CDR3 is TGTGCCAGCTCACGCTTGGGGCTAGCGGGAAACAATGAGCAGTTCTTC. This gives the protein CASSRLGLAGNNEQFF.

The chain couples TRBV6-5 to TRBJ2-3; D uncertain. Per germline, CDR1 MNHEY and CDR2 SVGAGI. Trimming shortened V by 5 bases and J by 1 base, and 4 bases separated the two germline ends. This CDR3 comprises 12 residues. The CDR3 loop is CASSPRTDTQYF. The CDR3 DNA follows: TGTGCCAGCAGTCCACGCACAGATACGCAGTATTTT.

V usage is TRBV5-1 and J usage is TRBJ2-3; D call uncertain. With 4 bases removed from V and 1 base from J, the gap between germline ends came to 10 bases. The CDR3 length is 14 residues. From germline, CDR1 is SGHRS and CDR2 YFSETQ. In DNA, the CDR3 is TGCGCCAGCAGCCTGCCCCGGGGCACAGATACGCAGTATTTT. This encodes CASSLPRGTDTQYF.

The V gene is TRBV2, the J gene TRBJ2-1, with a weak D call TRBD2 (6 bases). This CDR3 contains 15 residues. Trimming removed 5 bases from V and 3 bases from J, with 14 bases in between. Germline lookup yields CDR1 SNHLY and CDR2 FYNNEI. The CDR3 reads CASSRDSSIYNEQFF. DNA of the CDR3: TGTGCCAGCAGTAGGGACTCCTCCATCTACAATGAGCAGTTCTTC.

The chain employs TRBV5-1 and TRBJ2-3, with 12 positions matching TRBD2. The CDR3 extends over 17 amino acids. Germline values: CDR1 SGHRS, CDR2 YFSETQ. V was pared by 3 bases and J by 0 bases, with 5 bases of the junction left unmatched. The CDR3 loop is CASSSGLAGSSTDTQYF. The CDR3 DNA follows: TGCGCCAGCAGCTCCGGACTAGCGGGGTCTAGCACAGATACGCAGTATTTT.

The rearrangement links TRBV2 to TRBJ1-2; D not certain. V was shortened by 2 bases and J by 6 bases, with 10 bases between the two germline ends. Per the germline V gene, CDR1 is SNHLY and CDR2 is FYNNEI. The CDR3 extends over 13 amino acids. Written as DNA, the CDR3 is TGTGCCAGCAGTGAACAGGCCCTGAATGGCTACACCTTC. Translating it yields CASSEQALNGYTF.

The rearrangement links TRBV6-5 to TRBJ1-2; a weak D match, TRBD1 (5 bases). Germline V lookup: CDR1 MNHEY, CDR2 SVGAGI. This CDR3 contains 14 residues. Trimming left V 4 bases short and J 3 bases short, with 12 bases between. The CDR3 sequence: CASSSGLQHYGYTF. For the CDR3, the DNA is TGTGCCAGCAGTTCAGGGTTGCAGCACTATGGCTACACCTTC.

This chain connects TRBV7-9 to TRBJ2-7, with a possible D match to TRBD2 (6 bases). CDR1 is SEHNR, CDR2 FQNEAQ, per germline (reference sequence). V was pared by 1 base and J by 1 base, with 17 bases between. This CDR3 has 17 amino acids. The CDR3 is CASSLGGSGLRSYEQYF. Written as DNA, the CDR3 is TGTGCCAGCAGCTTAGGGGGTTCGGGACTCAGATCCTACGAGCAGTACTTC. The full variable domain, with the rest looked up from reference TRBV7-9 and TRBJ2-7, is DTGVSQNPRHKITKRGQNVTFRCDPISEHNRLYWYRQTLGQGPEFLTYFQNEAQLEKSRLLSDRFSAERPKGSFSTLEIQRTEQGDSAMYLCASSLGGSGLRSYEQYFGPGTRLTVT.

CDR3 bases: TGTGCCAGCAGCTTAGCCGGGACAGGGAACACAGATACGCAGTATTTT. Translated: CASSLAGTGNTDTQYF. The rearrangement links TRBV7-2 to TRBJ2-3; 9 bases line up with TRBD1. Trimming cost V 0 bases and J 2 bases; bases outside gene matches: 3. Germline CDR1 and CDR2: SGHTA and FQGNSA. This CDR3 has 16 amino acids.

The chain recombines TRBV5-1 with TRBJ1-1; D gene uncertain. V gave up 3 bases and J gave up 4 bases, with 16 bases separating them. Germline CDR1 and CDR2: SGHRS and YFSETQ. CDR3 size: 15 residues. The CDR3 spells CASSYSREGLTEAFF. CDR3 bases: TGCGCCAGCAGCTACTCAAGGGAGGGCCTCACTGAAGCTTTCTTT.

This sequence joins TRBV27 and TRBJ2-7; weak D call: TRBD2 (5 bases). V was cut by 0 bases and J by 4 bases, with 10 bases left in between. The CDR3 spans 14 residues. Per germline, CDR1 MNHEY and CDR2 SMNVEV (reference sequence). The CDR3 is CASSLSGLSYEQYF. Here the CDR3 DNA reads TGTGCCAGCAGTTTATCTGGACTTAGTTACGAGCAGTACTTC.

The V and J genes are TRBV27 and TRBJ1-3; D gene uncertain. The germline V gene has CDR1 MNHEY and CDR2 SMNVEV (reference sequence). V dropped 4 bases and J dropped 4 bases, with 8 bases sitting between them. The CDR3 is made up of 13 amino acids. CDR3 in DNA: TGTGCCAGCAGTTCCATCCAGGGAAACACCATATATTTT. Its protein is CASSSIQGNTIYF.

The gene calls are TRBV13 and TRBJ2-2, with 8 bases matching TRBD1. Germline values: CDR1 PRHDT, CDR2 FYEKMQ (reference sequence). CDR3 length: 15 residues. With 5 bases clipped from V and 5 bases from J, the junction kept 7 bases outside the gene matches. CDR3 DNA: TGTGCCAGCAGCGGCCGGACAGGGATAACCGGGGAGCTGTTTTTT. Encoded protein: CASSGRTGITGELFF.

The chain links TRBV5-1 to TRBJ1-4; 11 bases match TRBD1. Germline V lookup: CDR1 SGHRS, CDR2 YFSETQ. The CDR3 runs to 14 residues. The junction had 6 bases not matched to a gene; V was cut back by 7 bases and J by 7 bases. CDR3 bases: TGCGCCAGCTCGACCGGGACAGGGGGTGAAAAACTGTTTTTT. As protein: CASSTGTGGEKLFF.

CDR3 in amino acids: CASSRTLQSTDTQYF. As DNA, the CDR3 is TGTGCCAGCAGCCGGACACTTCAAAGCACAGATACGCAGTATTTT. The chain combines TRBV9 with TRBJ2-3, with a weak D call TRBD1 (5 bases). The germline gives CDR1 SGDLS, CDR2 YYNGEE. This CDR3 region has 15 residues. Trimming took off 4 bases at V and 0 bases at J, with 12 bases between the two ends.

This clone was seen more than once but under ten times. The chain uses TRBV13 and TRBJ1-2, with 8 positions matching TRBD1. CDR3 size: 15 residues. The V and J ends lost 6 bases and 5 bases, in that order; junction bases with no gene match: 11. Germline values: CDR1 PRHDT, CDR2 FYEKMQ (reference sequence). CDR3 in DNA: TGTGCCAGCAGGTATCTCGGACAGGGAATGTATGGCTACACCTTC. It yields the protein CASRYLGQGMYGYTF.

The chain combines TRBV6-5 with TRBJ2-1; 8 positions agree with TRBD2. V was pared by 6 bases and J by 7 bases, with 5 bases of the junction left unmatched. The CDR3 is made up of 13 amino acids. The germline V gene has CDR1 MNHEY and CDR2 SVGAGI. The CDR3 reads CASRRLALNEQFF. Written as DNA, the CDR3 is TGTGCCAGCAGACGACTAGCGCTGAATGAGCAGTTCTTC.

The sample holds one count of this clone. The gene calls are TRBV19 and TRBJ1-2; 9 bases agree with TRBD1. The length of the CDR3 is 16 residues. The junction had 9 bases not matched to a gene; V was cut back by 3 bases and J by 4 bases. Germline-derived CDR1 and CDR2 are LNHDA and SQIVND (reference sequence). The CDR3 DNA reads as TGTGCCAGTAGTATGCGCGGGACAGGGTGGAGCTATGGCTACACCTTC. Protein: CASSMRGTGWSYGYTF.

The CDR3 loop reads CASSVGGQGFNQPQHF. CDR3 coding DNA: TGTGCCAGCAGTGTTGGGGGACAGGGGTTCAATCAGCCCCAGCATTTT. The rearrangement uses TRBV6-1 and TRBJ1-5; 10 bases are shared with TRBD1. CDR1 and CDR2 (germline): MNHNS, SASEGT. After removal of 4 bases from V and 3 bases from J, the junction contained 6 bases not matched to a gene. This CDR3 contains 16 residues.

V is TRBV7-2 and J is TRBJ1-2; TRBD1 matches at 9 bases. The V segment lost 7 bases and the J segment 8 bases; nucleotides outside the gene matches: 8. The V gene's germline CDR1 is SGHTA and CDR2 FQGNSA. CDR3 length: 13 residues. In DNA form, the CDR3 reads TGTGCCAGCACCCTGGGGACAGGGCAAGGCTACACCTTC. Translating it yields CASTLGTGQGYTF. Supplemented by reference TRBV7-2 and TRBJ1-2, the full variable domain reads GAGVSQSPSNKVTEKGKDVELRCDPISGHTALYWYRQSLGQGLEFLIYFQGNSAPDKSGLPSDRFSAERTGGSVSTLTIQRTQQEDSAVYLCASTLGTGQGYTFGSGTRLTVV.

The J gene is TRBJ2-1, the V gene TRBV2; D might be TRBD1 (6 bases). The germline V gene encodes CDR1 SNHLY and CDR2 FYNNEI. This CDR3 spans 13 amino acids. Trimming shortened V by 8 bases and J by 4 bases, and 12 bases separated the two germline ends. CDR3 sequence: CASVGTYYNEQFF. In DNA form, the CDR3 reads TGTGCCAGCGTTGGGACATATTACAATGAGCAGTTCTTC.

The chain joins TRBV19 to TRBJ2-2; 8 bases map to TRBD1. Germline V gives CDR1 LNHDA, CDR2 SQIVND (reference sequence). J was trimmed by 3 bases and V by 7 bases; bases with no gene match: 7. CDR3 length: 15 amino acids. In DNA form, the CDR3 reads TGTGCCAGTAACCCAGGGGACAGGTACACCGGGGAGCTGTTTTTT. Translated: CASNPGDRYTGELFF.

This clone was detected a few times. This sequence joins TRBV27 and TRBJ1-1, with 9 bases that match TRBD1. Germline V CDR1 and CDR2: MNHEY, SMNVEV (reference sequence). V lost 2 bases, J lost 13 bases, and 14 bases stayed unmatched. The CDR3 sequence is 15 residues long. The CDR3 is CASSLAGQGSLVVFF. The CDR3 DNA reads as TGTGCCAGCAGTTTAGCGGGACAGGGCTCCCTGGTAGTTTTCTTT.